This T cell receptor (beta chain) was documented in a study of CXCR4 blockade with PD-1 therapy in pancreatic cancer. Study-wide results and limits: Without paired alpha-beta data, shared specificity of dominant clones is unconfirmed.

This clone was seen a few times. Its target is not known. V dropped 4 bases and J dropped 0; count of bases not matched to a gene: 3. Germline CDR1 and CDR2: SGHNT and YENEEA. CDR3 length: 15 amino acids. Here immunoSEQ multiplex PCR was the method, and the copy in TCRdb shows in-frame clones only, minus some. Of more than 2,500 clones listed, more than 30% are singletons. The V and J genes are TRBV11-3 and TRBJ2-7, with 10 positions matching TRBD1. The receptor comes from a human donor with pancreatic ductal adenocarcinoma. The sample was tumor tissue. In DNA form, the CDR3 reads TGTGCCAGCAGCTCGGGACAGGGGCACTCCTACGAGCAGTACTTC. As protein: CASSSGQGHSYEQYF.